Shown below are 18 T cell receptor beta chains from a single sample sequenced in a study of blood T cell repertoires in COVID-19. Clones were sequenced by immunoSEQ multiplex PCR, and TCRdb holds only the in-frame ones, with some missing. The sample comprises about 220,000 clones, roughly 85% of which are singletons, and roughly 2.7% rests with the top ten. Sequencing used peripheral blood. Receptors originate from a woman aged 35 to 49 with active or convalescent COVID-19.

The CDR3 nucleotides read TGTGCCAGCACCCCGGGCACTGAAGCTTTCTTT. This encodes CASTPGTEAFF. V is TRBV7-9 and J is TRBJ1-1; D is unresolved. Looked up from germline, CDR1 is SEHNR and CDR2 is FQNEAQ (reference sequence). V lost 7 bases to trimming and J lost 4 bases, with 7 bases between them. CDR3 length equals 11 residues.

In this sample, this clone turned up once. The rearrangement links TRBV5-4 to TRBJ1-2; 9 nucleotides match TRBD1. The CDR3 covers 15 residues. The germline CDR1 and CDR2 sequences are SGHNT and YYREEE (reference sequence). V lost 5 bases to trimming and J lost 4 bases; unmatched junction nucleotides: 9. For the CDR3, the DNA is TGTGCCAGCAGACTACAGGGGGCATCAATCTATGGCTACACCTTC. Translation: CASRLQGASIYGYTF.

The rearrangement uses TRBV4-3 and TRBJ1-2; D ambiguous. This CDR3 is 14 amino acids long. V was cut by 0 bases and J by 7 bases, with 12 bases left in between. The germline V gene encodes CDR1 LGHNA and CDR2 YSLEER. The CDR3 sequence is CASSQDLAEPGYTF. In nucleotides, the CDR3 is TGCGCCAGCAGCCAAGATCTAGCGGAGCCTGGCTACACCTTC.

CDR3 in DNA: TGCGCCAGCAGCTTGGAGGGACAGCCGATTTACGAGCAGTACTTC. Translation: CASSLEGQPIYEQYF. The rearrangement links TRBV5-1 to TRBJ2-7, with TRBD1 matching over 7 bases. Losses at the gene ends were 0 bases for V and 4 bases for J; bases not matched to a gene: 7. The CDR3 loop spans 15 amino acids. Germline V gives CDR1 SGHRS, CDR2 YFSETQ.

The rearrangement joins TRBV29-1 to TRBJ1-2; the match to TRBD1 covers 9 bases. Germline V gene lookup returns CDR1 SQVTM and CDR2 ANQGSEA. The V segment lost 5 bases and the J segment 6 bases; nucleotides outside the gene matches: 13. The CDR3 covers 15 residues. The CDR3 DNA follows: TGCAGCGTTCCTAAGACAGGGGGAATAGAAAATGGCTACACCTTC. Its protein is CSVPKTGGIENGYTF.

This clone was counted between two and nine times. The chain uses TRBV5-1 and TRBJ2-5; 11 bases align to TRBD2. V dropped 5 bases and J dropped 7; count of bases not matched to a gene: 13. Germline values: CDR1 SGHRS, CDR2 YFSETQ. The CDR3 runs 16 residues. This CDR3 is CASRPGLAGPGGTQYF. The CDR3 nucleotides read TGCGCCAGCAGACCTGGACTAGCGGGTCCAGGCGGGACCCAGTACTTC.

The chain combines TRBV24-1 with TRBJ2-4; D is ambiguous. V lost 7 bases and J 9 bases, leaving 21 bases between the germline ends. The CDR3 consists of 15 residues. Per germline, CDR1 KGHDR and CDR2 SFDVKD. In nucleotides, the CDR3 is TGTGCCACCAGCCTAGACGACTCTGGCGGCGGCATTCAGTACTTC. This sequence encodes CATSLDDSGGGIQYF.

The J gene is TRBJ1-4, the V gene TRBV14; D is perhaps TRBD1 (5 bases). This CDR3 comprises 16 residues. Trimming took 3 bases from V and 3 from J, leaving 14 bases between them. Germline V gives CDR1 SGHDN, CDR2 FVKESK. Here the CDR3 reads CASSQLQGRANEKLFF. As DNA, the CDR3 is TGTGCCAGCAGCCAGCTGCAGGGTAGAGCTAATGAAAAACTGTTTTTT.

V usage is TRBV30 and J usage is TRBJ1-5; D is perhaps TRBD1 (6 bases). The CDR3 length is 14 residues. Trimming took 5 bases from V and 2 from J, leaving 13 bases between them. Germline CDR1 and CDR2: GTSNPN and SVGIG (reference sequence). CDR3 sequence: CAWRSGVGNQPQHF. CDR3 DNA sequence: TGTGCCTGGCGTTCAGGGGTTGGCAATCAGCCCCAGCATTTT.

The chain couples TRBV7-5 to TRBJ2-5; TRBD1 was called by the table and not checked on the DNA. TRBV7-5 is flagged as a pseudogene. The CDR3 runs to 18 residues. This CDR3 reads CVRSLSPWDRTPGETQYF. For the CDR3, the DNA is TGTGTCAGAAGCCTCAGCCCTTGGGACAGGACTCCTGGTGAGACCCAGTACTTC.

The chain employs TRBV12-3 or TRBV12-4 and TRBJ1-2; 8 bases align to TRBD1. J lost 4 bases, V lost 4 bases, and 2 bases had no gene match. The CDR3 runs 13 residues. The chain's CDR3 is CASSYTGGYGYTF. CDR3 nucleotides: TGTGCCAGCAGTTACACAGGGGGCTATGGCTACACCTTC.

The genes are TRBV7-2 and TRBJ2-1, with D perhaps matching TRBD1 (6 bases). The CDR3 spans 16 residues. Deletions cut 3 bases from V and 5 bases from J, with 17 bases between. Germline V lookup: CDR1 SGHTA, CDR2 FQGNSA. The CDR3 region is CASSFYRGGRDNEQFF. Here the CDR3 DNA reads TGTGCCAGCAGCTTTTATCGTGGGGGCCGAGACAATGAGCAGTTCTTC.

The chain recombines TRBV20-1 with TRBJ1-1, with 12 positions matching TRBD1. The ends lost 3 bases at V and 4 bases at J; junction bases unmatched: 6. The CDR3 extends over 15 amino acids. Germline values: CDR1 DFQATT, CDR2 SNEGSKA (reference sequence). This CDR3 reads CSASYGTGGGTEAFF. The CDR3 DNA sequence: TGCAGTGCTAGTTACGGGACAGGGGGCGGCACTGAAGCTTTCTTT.

The chain uses TRBV6-2 or TRBV6-3 and TRBJ1-1; the D gene is possibly TRBD1 (5 bases). Germline CDR1 reads MNHEY; CDR2 reads SVGEGT. The CDR3 consists of 14 residues. V was pared by 5 bases and J by 0 bases, with 10 bases between. In nucleotides, the CDR3 is TGTGCCAGCAGTAACCGACAGTTGAACACTGAAGCTTTCTTT. Its protein product is CASSNRQLNTEAFF.

The gene calls are TRBV12-3 or TRBV12-4 and TRBJ2-5; D possibly corresponds to TRBD2 (5 bases). The CDR3 spans 12 residues. V lost 8 bases to trimming and J lost 3 bases, with 10 bases between them. CDR3 amino acids: CASRGLEETQYF. Written as DNA, the CDR3 is TGTGCCAGCCGCGGGCTGGAAGAGACCCAGTACTTC.

The chain carries TRBV5-1 and TRBJ1-2; D remains unclear. This CDR3 region has 14 residues. From germline, CDR1 is SGHRS and CDR2 YFSETQ. The germline V and J ends were trimmed by 0 bases and 1 base, with 7 bases remaining between them. CDR3 loop: CASSLGTFNYGYTF. The CDR3 coding sequence is TGCGCCAGCAGCTTGGGGACTTTTAACTATGGCTACACCTTC.

The chain uses TRBV7-9 and TRBJ2-1; D perhaps matches TRBD1 (5 bases). CDR1 SEHNR and CDR2 FQNEAQ come from the germline V gene (reference sequence). The CDR3 spans 15 residues. The V end was cut by 7 bases, the J end by 2 bases, with 15 bases between. The CDR3: CASKQGGVAYNEQFF. The CDR3 nucleotides are TGTGCCAGCAAGCAGGGTGGGGTGGCCTACAATGAGCAGTTCTTC.

The V gene is TRBV2, the J gene TRBJ1-5; a weak D match, TRBD1 (5 bases). CDR3 length: 13 amino acids. Germline-derived CDR1 and CDR2 are SNHLY and FYNNEI. V gave up 3 bases and J gave up 6 bases, with 9 bases separating them. The CDR3 protein is CASSDGGGQPQHF. In DNA form, the CDR3 reads TGTGCCAGCAGTGATGGGGGGGGTCAGCCCCAGCATTTT.